Listed below are T cell receptor beta chains from one sample, sequenced in a study of beta chain features in type 1 diabetes. Profiled with immunoSEQ multiplex PCR; TCRdb holds only in-frame clones, not every one. The sample lists 140,000 to 150,000 clones; about 13% were seen once. Sequenced: central memory CD4+ T cells from blood. All receptors derive from a man younger than 35 with type 1 diabetes. The CDR3 runs from the conserved cysteine through the conserved F or W. Fields, in order: V gene, J gene, clone size, D gene, CDR3 protein, CDR3 DNA. D genes are given only for firm matches. Size values are once, few and many counts, or a class for expanded clones, and some rows have none.

v_call: TRBV7-2; j_call: TRBJ2-3; clone_size: NA; d_call: TRBD2; cdr3_aa: CASSLAPSLRGDRTDTQYF; cdr3_nt: TGTGCCAGCAGCTTAGCGCCGTCGCTTCGGGGGGACCGCACAGATACGCAGTATTTT
v_call: TRBV7-2; j_call: TRBJ2-1; clone_size: NA; d_call: TRBD2; cdr3_aa: CASSLARGGKNNEQFF; cdr3_nt: TGTGCCAGCAGCTTAGCGCGCGGGGGGAAGAACAATGAGCAGTTCTTC
v_call: TRBV11-2; j_call: TRBJ1-1; clone_size: NA; d_call: NA; cdr3_aa: CASSAEITEAFF; cdr3_nt: TGTGCCAGCAGCGCTGAAATCACTGAAGCTTTCTTT
v_call: TRBV7-8; j_call: TRBJ1-2; clone_size: few; d_call: NA; cdr3_aa: CASSLNRDGYTF; cdr3_nt: TGTGCCAGCAGCTTAAACAGGGATGGCTACACCTTC
v_call: TRBV12-5; j_call: TRBJ2-7; clone_size: NA; d_call: NA; cdr3_aa: CASGLGGKGDEQYF; cdr3_nt: TGTGCTAGTGGTTTGGGAGGGAAAGGAGACGAGCAGTACTTC
v_call: TRBV7-3; j_call: TRBJ2-2; clone_size: NA; d_call: NA; cdr3_aa: CASSLLGNTGELFF; cdr3_nt: TGTGCCAGCAGCTTACTAGGGAACACCGGGGAGCTGTTTTTT
v_call: TRBV25-1; j_call: TRBJ2-3; clone_size: few; d_call: NA; cdr3_aa: CASSECRIRVDTDTQYF; cdr3_nt: TGTGCCAGCAGTGAATGTAGGATCAGGGTGGACACAGATACGCAGTATTTT
v_call: TRBV7-9; j_call: TRBJ1-2; clone_size: many; d_call: NA; cdr3_aa: CASSRQAGYGYTF; cdr3_nt: TGTGCCAGCAGTCGACAGGCGGGATATGGCTACACCTTC
v_call: TRBV25-1; j_call: TRBJ2-7; clone_size: NA; d_call: NA; cdr3_aa: CAKRGDRSYEQYF; cdr3_nt: TGTGCCAAACGGGGAGATCGGTCCTACGAGCAGTACTTC
v_call: TRBV5-8; j_call: TRBJ2-3; clone_size: few; d_call: NA; cdr3_aa: CASSLGGRTDTQYF; cdr3_nt: TGTGCCAGCAGCTTGGGAGGGCGCACAGATACGCAGTATTTT
v_call: TRBV5-1; j_call: TRBJ2-1; clone_size: NA; d_call: NA; cdr3_aa: CASSPWTADNEQFF; cdr3_nt: TGCGCCAGCAGCCCATGGACGGCGGACAATGAGCAGTTCTTC
v_call: TRBV7-9; j_call: TRBJ2-5; clone_size: many; d_call: NA; cdr3_aa: CASSTRLGPQETQYF; cdr3_nt: TGTGCCAGCAGCACAAGACTAGGACCCCAAGAGACCCAGTACTTC
v_call: TRBV7-9; j_call: TRBJ1-1; clone_size: few; d_call: NA; cdr3_aa: CASSRGAEEAFF; cdr3_nt: TGTGCCAGCAGCCGCGGGGCAGAAGAAGCTTTCTTT
v_call: TRBV28; j_call: TRBJ1-1; clone_size: many; d_call: NA; cdr3_aa: CASTRQGLNTEAFF; cdr3_nt: TGTGCCAGCACCCGACAAGGTTTGAACACTGAAGCTTTCTTT
v_call: TRBV29-1; j_call: TRBJ1-1; clone_size: NA; d_call: NA; cdr3_aa: CSVEVRGQAFF; cdr3_nt: TGCAGCGTTGAAGTCCGGGGGCAGGCTTTCTTT
v_call: TRBV7-2; j_call: TRBJ1-1; clone_size: few; d_call: TRBD1; cdr3_aa: CASSLDSGGSTEAFF; cdr3_nt: TGTGCCAGCAGCTTAGATTCAGGGGGTAGCACTGAAGCTTTCTTT
v_call: TRBV25-1; j_call: TRBJ2-3; clone_size: NA; d_call: NA; cdr3_aa: CAGPFPTQYF; cdr3_nt: TGTGCCGGCCCTTTTCCTACGCAGTATTTT
v_call: TRBV6-6; j_call: TRBJ2-7; clone_size: few; d_call: TRBD2; cdr3_aa: CASQVGRGPYEQYF; cdr3_nt: TGTGCCAGCCAGGTGGGGAGGGGTCCCTACGAGCAGTACTTC
v_call: TRBV6-1; j_call: TRBJ2-7; clone_size: few; d_call: TRBD1; cdr3_aa: CASSEGQSPYEQYF; cdr3_nt: TGTGCCAGCAGTGAGGGACAGTCCCCCTACGAGCAGTACTTC
v_call: TRBV14; j_call: TRBJ2-3; clone_size: few; d_call: NA; cdr3_aa: CASSQGTGTQYF; cdr3_nt: TGTGCCAGCAGCCAAGGCACAGGTACGCAGTATTTT